A selection of T cell receptor beta chains follows, all from one sample in a study of Graves' ophthalmopathy and Graves' hyperthyroidism. TCRdb re-called the multiplex PCR reads with MiXCR, one entry per CDR3 protein. The sample lists approximately 700,000 distinct CDR3 sequences, roughly two fifths occurring once. The sequenced sample consisted of peripheral blood. The receptors originated from an adult man with Graves' ophthalmopathy. The CDR3 runs from the conserved cysteine through the conserved F or W. D genes are given only for firm matches. Part of the rows lack a size; the others show once, few, many or a class for expanded clones.

V	D	J	size	CDR3	DNA
TRBV5-4	.	TRBJ2-7	.	CASSLAIGVSYEQYF	TGTGCCAGCAGCTTGGCCATAGGGGTCTCCTACGAGCAGTACTTC
TRBV7-9	.	TRBJ1-2	.	CASSLRGGASNYGYTF	TGTGCCAGCAGCTTGCGGGGGGGCGCCTCTAACTATGGCTACACCTTC
TRBV12-3/TRBV12-4	.	TRBJ2-2	.	CASSLDRPSLAGELFF	TGTGCCAGCAGTCTGGACAGACCGTCGTTGGCCGGGGAGCTGTTTTTT
TRBV10-3	.	TRBJ2-7	few	CAIGGYEQYF	TGTGCCATCGGGGGGTACGAGCAGTACTTC
TRBV19	.	TRBJ2-6	.	CASSIVRVSGANVLTF	TGTGCCAGTAGTATAGTTCGAGTTTCTGGGGCCAACGTCCTGACTTTC
TRBV6-6	.	TRBJ1-4	.	CASSSFLRTGAGGEKLFF	TGTGCCAGCAGTTCCTTCCTTAGGACGGGGGCAGGAGGTGAAAAACTGTTTTTT
TRBV5-1	.	TRBJ1-1	few	CASSSREGGTEAFF	TGCGCCAGCAGCTCTCGGGAGGGCGGCACTGAAGCTTTCTTT
TRBV2	.	TRBJ2-7	few	CASAADAYEQYF	TGTGCCAGCGCCGCGGATGCCTACGAGCAGTACTTC
TRBV19	TRBD1	TRBJ1-5	many	CASGQAGDQPQHF	TGTGCCAGTGGACAGGCCGGGGATCAGCCCCAGCATTTT
TRBV7-2	.	TRBJ2-7	many	CASSSRDTGSF	TGTGCCAGCAGCTCGAGGGACACCGGCTCCTTC
TRBV10-3	.	TRBJ2-7	many	CAISDPVLSSYEQYF	TGTGCCATCAGTGATCCGGTTCTCTCCTCCTACGAGCAGTACTTC
TRBV7-3	TRBD2	TRBJ2-5	.	CASSLNSGRATGETQDF	TGTGCCAGCAGCTTAAATAGCGGGAGGGCCACCGGGGAGACCCAGGACTTC
TRBV2	.	TRBJ1-1	once	CASSYGTRFGEAFF	TGTGCCAGCAGTTACGGGACTCGGTTCGGTGAAGCTTTCTTT
TRBV20-1	TRBD1	TRBJ2-5	.	CSGDRGGETQYF	TGCAGTGGGGACAGGGGAGGAGAGACCCAGTACTTC
TRBV15	TRBD1	TRBJ1-5	many	CATSGQGAFGNQPQHF	TGTGCCACCTCCGGACAGGGGGCTTTCGGCAATCAGCCCCAGCATTTT
TRBV12-3/TRBV12-4	.	TRBJ2-5	many	CASSFGFSETQYF	TGTGCCAGCAGTTTTGGGTTCTCGGAGACCCAGTACTTC
TRBV10-3	TRBD1	TRBJ2-5	many	CAISGLGGQVPQETQYF	TGTGCCATCAGTGGTCTAGGAGGACAGGTCCCCCAAGAGACCCAGTACTTC
TRBV20-1	TRBD1	TRBJ1-2	.	CSASLGQVSSGYGYTF	TGCAGTGCTAGCTTGGGACAGGTATCCTCAGGCTATGGCTACACCTTC
TRBV7-9	TRBD1	TRBJ1-1	.	CASSPLRDRGRPTEAFF	TGTGCCAGCAGTCCGCTACGGGACAGGGGGCGACCCACTGAAGCTTTCTTT
TRBV19	.	TRBJ2-2	few	CASSIGMTSGTGELFF	TGTGCCAGTAGTATTGGTATGACCTCTGGCACCGGGGAGCTGTTTTTT
TRBV6-4	.	TRBJ1-1	.	CASSSDPAFF	TGTGCCAGCAGTTCGGACCCAGCTTTCTTT
TRBV5-4	.	TRBJ2-7	.	CASSLDRVLPSYEQYF	TGTGCCAGCAGCTTGGACAGGGTTTTACCTTCCTACGAGCAGTACTTC
TRBV2	.	TRBJ2-5	many	CASSLGRFGGEETQYF	TGTGCCAGCAGTTTGGGCAGGTTTGGGGGCGAAGAGACCCAGTACTTC
TRBV29-1	TRBD1	TRBJ1-5	.	CSHTGDSNQPQHF	TGCAGCCATACAGGGGATAGCAATCAGCCCCAGCATTTT
TRBV7-3	.	TRBJ1-2	.	CASSLSGPPRDGYTF	TGTGCCAGCAGCTTAAGTGGACCACCAAGGGATGGCTACACCTTC
TRBV9	.	TRBJ1-2	many	CASSANGVDGYTF	TGTGCCAGCAGCGCCAACGGGGTTGATGGCTACACCTTC
TRBV19	TRBD1	TRBJ2-7	few	CASSGKTGGGYEQYF	TGTGCCAGTAGCGGGAAGACAGGGGGCGGGTACGAGCAGTACTTC
TRBV20-1	.	TRBJ2-6	.	CSARALGQPKRSGANVLTF	TGCAGTGCTAGGGCCCTAGGACAGCCGAAACGCTCTGGGGCCAACGTCCTGACTTTC
TRBV2	TRBD2	TRBJ2-5	.	CASRPDAGGPSTQYF	TGTGCCAGCAGGCCCGACGCGGGGGGGCCGTCGACCCAGTACTTC
TRBV20-1	TRBD1	TRBJ1-1	few	CSARGQGTNTEAFF	TGCAGTGCTAGGGGACAGGGGACGAACACTGAAGCTTTCTTT
TRBV12-3/TRBV12-4	TRBD2	TRBJ2-7	many	CASSRGLAGEF	TGTGCCAGCAGCCGTGGACTAGCGGGGGAGTTC
TRBV10-3	TRBD1	TRBJ2-7	.	CAISTGGLPGHEQYF	TGTGCCATCAGTACAGGGGGGCTTCCCGGGCACGAGCAGTACTTC
TRBV25-1	.	TRBJ1-1	.	CTSSESGPGEAFF	TGTACCAGCAGTGAATCAGGGCCCGGTGAAGCTTTCTTT
TRBV5-5	TRBD2	TRBJ2-5	.	CASSLLAGVTLQETQYF	TGTGCCAGCAGCTTGCTAGCGGGAGTAACCCTACAAGAGACCCAGTACTTC
TRBV25-1	.	TRBJ2-2	few	CASSTRQPNTGELFF	TGTGCCAGCAGTACCCGACAGCCGAACACCGGGGAGCTGTTTTTT
TRBV2	TRBD1	TRBJ1-4	once	CASSEGGTADEKLFF	TGTGCCAGCAGTGAAGGCGGGACAGCTGATGAAAAACTGTTTTTT
TRBV7-1	.	TRBJ2-7	.	CASSAAVAGPPNYEQYF	TGTGCCAGCAGCGCAGCGGTAGCTGGACCACCGAACTACGAGCAGTACTTC
TRBV9	TRBD1	TRBJ1-2	few	CASSDGQGIYYGYTF	TGTGCCAGCAGCGACGGACAGGGAATCTACTATGGCTACACCTTC
TRBV29-1	.	TRBJ1-2	.	CSVETGTGNF	TGCAGCGTTGAAACCGGGACGGGAAACTTC
TRBV28	TRBD1	TRBJ2-5	.	CASRPRGQGGETQYF	TGTGCCAGCAGGCCTCGAGGACAGGGAGGAGAGACCCAGTACTTC
TRBV10-2	TRBD1	TRBJ2-2	.	CASGVKTGGYRGAGELFF	TGCGCCAGCGGGGTTAAGACAGGGGGATACAGAGGGGCCGGGGAGCTGTTTTTT
TRBV11-1	.	TRBJ2-7	.	CASTLQGPSYEQYF	TGTGCCTCAACCTTACAGGGCCCCTCCTACGAGCAGTACTTC
TRBV19	.	TRBJ1-1	.	CASSRRQDPNTEAFF	TGTGCCAGTAGTAGAAGACAGGACCCGAACACTGAAGCTTTCTTT
TRBV19	.	TRBJ1-3	few	CASSIREPGNTIYF	TGTGCCAGTAGTATCCGGGAACCTGGAAACACCATATATTTT
TRBV6-1	TRBD1	TRBJ1-2	few	CASSQEGDRGYGYTF	TGTGCCAGCAGCCAAGAGGGCGACAGGGGCTATGGCTACACCTTC
TRBV6-5	.	TRBJ1-6	few	CASNRQSSYNSPLHF	TGTGCCAGCAATAGACAGAGCTCCTATAATTCACCCCTCCACTTT
TRBV12-3/TRBV12-4	.	TRBJ1-1	few	CASSRLEGEVEAFF	TGTGCCAGCAGTCGGTTGGAGGGGGAGGTTGAAGCTTTCTTT
TRBV25-1	TRBD2	TRBJ2-7	many	CASSDSGPRTSGRDEQYF	TGTGCCAGCAGTGATTCGGGACCTAGGACTAGCGGGAGGGATGAGCAGTACTTC
TRBV30	.	TRBJ1-4	few	CAWSVLGEKLFF	TGTGCCTGGAGTGTATTGGGTGAAAAACTGTTTTTT
TRBV24-1	.	TRBJ1-2	many	CATSDLRTEYGYTF	TGTGCCACCAGTGATTTGAGGACAGAATATGGCTACACCTTC
TRBV29-1	.	TRBJ2-7	many	CSAVEMDRVYEQYF	TGCAGCGCTGTCGAAATGGACAGAGTTTACGAGCAGTACTTC
TRBV15	TRBD1	TRBJ1-6	.	CATSHGQGIGSPLHF	TGTGCCACCAGCCACGGACAGGGTATTGGGTCACCCCTCCACTTT
TRBV12-3/TRBV12-4	.	TRBJ2-7	.	CASSLVGGPSSYEQYF	TGTGCCAGCAGTTTAGTTGGGGGCCCCAGCTCCTACGAGCAGTACTTC
TRBV5-6	TRBD1	TRBJ1-6	.	CAWTDRDPYNSPLHF	TGTGCCTGGACAGACAGGGACCCCTATAATTCACCCCTCCACTTT